Detailed here is one TCR beta chain. No antigen is known for it. Base qualities are not at hand, and no much larger clone is one base apart. Participants in the prospective study were aged roughly 18 to 100 years, lived in approximately 26 United States geographic areas, and enrolled through a virtual design. In the prospective study, cohorts were assigned on the basis of participant-reported clinical history obtained from a screening survey and a study questionnaire. Recovered participants in ImmuneRACE Cohort 3 were defined by two consecutive negative NP/OP PCR tests, clearance by a healthcare professional, or resolution of symptoms. In the prospective study, mobile phlebotomists collected whole blood, serum and a nasopharyngeal or oropharyngeal swab from each participant. Participants in the prospective study had the option to provide additional blood draws and questionnaires over a roughly 2-month period. Blood samples from the prospective study were shipped frozen or at room temperature prior to DNA extraction.

These data are taken from a study of blood T cell repertoires in COVID-19 (dated by TCRdb to about 2020). About the investigation overall: Collaborator samples came from the United States, Italy and Spain and covered acute and convalescent phases of COVID-19. The dataset comprised deeply sampled blood TCRbeta repertoires from subjects exposed to, actively infected with, or recovered from COVID-19. Sample metadata almost always included a de-identified subject ID, COVID-19 status, age in years and sex. Where HLA class I and class II types were available, the types were taken from metadata supplied by the sample provider, not from assay-based typing. The repertoires were made available in a free public database intended to serve as a resource for research on the immune response to SARS-CoV-2. The samples were drawn from two sources: the first 160 participants of the ongoing ImmuneRACE study, and 950 to 1,500 subjects contributed by 6 global collaborators. The prospective study material was composed of cDNA or gDNA derived from T cells, B-cell-depleted T cells, or PBMCs.

The immunoSEQ Assay, a bias-controlled multiplex PCR, was used to amplify TCRbeta CDR3 regions from genomic DNA. Turning to the authors' computational methods: Within the assay, amplification of reference gene primers was used to estimate how many nucleated cells each sample contained. To quantify the absolute abundance of each unique TCRbeta CDR3 rearrangement, sequence reads were collapsed and filtered. Productive Simpson clonality was computed per sample as the square root of Simpson's diversity index over productive rearrangements. Drawn from immuneACCESS, this table holds only the in-frame rearrangements with V and J called that TCRdb kept. Clones are partly lost; checked studies trace under half to an unresolved V gene and leave the rest unexplained. V, J and clone size derive from that table, while D and trimming were established from the DNA sequence. The sample table lists about 430,000 clones, more than 80% of them with a count of one. More than 0.95% of the sample lies in the top ten.

Results the study describes overall, beyond this receptor: How much clinical and demographic metadata was included differed by source and by participant, and the metadata was provided uncurated.

The sequenced material came from PBMCs or T cells enriched from blood (not recorded which). The TCR was taken from a man under 40 who had recovered from COVID-19.

The encoded CDR3 is CASSSGTGRYEQYF. The DNA sequence follows: TGTGCCAGCAGCTCCGGGACAGGGAGGTACGAGCAGTACTTC. The V and J genes are TRBV11-3 and TRBJ2-7, with TRBD1 matching 9 junction bases. Via the germline V gene, CDR1 is SGHNT and CDR2 YENEEA. Trimming leaves V shorter by 4 bases and J shorter by 4 bases, with the junction holding 5 bases beyond the gene matches. Spanning cysteine to phenylalanine, the CDR3 consists of 14 amino acids. Just CDR3 DNA is preserved here, 42 bases in frame from base 1.